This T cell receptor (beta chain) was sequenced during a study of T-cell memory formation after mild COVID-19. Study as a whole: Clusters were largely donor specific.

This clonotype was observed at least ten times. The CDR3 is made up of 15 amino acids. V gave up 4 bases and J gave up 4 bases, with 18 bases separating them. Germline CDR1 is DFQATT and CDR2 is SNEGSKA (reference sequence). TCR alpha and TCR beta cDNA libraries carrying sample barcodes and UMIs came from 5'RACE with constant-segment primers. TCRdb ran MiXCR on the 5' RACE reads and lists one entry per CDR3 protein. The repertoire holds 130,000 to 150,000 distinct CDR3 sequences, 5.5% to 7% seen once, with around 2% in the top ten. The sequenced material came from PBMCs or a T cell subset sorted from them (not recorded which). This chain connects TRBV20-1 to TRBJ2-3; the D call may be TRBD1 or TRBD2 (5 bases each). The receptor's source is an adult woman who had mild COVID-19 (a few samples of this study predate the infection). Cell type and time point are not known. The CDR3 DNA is TGCAGTGCTACGCGGGCAGGGAAAGTTTCAGATACGCAGTATTTT. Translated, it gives CSATRAGKVSDTQYF.